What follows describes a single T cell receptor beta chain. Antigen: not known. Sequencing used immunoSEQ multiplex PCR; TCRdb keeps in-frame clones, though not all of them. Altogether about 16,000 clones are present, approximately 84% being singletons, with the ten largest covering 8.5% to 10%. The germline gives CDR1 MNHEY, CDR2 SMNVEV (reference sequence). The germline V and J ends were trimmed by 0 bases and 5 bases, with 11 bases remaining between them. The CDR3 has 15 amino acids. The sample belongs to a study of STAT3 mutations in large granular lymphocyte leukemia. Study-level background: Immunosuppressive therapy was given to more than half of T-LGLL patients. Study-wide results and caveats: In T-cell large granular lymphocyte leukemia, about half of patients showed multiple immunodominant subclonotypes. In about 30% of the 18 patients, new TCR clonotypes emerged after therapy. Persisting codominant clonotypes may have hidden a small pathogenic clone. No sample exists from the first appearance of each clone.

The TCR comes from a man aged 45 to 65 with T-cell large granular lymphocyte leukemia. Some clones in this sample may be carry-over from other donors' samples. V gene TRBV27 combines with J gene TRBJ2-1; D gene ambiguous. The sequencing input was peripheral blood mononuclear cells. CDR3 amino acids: CASSLSSPKNNEQFF. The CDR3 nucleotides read TGTGCCAGCAGTTTATCGAGCCCCAAAAACAATGAGCAGTTCTTC.